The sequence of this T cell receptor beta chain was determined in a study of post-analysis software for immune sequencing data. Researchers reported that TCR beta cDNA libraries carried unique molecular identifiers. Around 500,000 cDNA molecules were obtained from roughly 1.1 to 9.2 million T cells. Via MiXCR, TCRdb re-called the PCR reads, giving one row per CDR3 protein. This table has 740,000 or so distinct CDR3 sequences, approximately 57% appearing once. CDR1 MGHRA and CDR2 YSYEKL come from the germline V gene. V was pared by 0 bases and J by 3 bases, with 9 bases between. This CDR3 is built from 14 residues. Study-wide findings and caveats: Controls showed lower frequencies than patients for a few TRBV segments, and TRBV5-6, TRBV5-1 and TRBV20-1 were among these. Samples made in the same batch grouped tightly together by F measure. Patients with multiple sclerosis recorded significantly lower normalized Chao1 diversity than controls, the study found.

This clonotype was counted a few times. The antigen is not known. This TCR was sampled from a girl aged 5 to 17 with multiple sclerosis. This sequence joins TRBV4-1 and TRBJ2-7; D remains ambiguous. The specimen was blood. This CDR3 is CASSQESGYYEQYF. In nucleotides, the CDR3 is TGCGCCAGCAGCCAAGAGTCCGGTTACTACGAGCAGTACTTC.